The following is a TCR beta chain sequence with its context. Its antigen is still unknown. The data originate from a study of cytomegalovirus exposure and HLA in healthy donors. The primer mix had 60 Vbeta and 13 Jbeta primers. Produced via immunoSEQ multiplex PCR; TCRdb's table is partial and in-frame only. The table lists around 210,000 clones, around four fifths of them singletons. Likely unrecorded immune exposures existed in these nominally healthy donors. Study results and caveats: According to an earlier analysis, most TCR beta V segments yielded productive rearrangements about 87% or about 30% of the time. Upon later analysis, TCR association rates were observed to vary by HLA locus, being highest for DRB1 and lowest for HLA-C.

Germline-derived CDR1 and CDR2 are SGHNT and YYREEE (reference sequence). V dropped 0 bases and J dropped 1 base, with 6 bases sitting between them. The CDR3 runs to 14 residues. The chain employs TRBV5-4 and TRBJ2-3; D ambiguous. Sequenced sample: PBMCs. The receptor was isolated from a boy between 10 and 17 years old in good health and CMV-seronegative. The CDR3: CASSLDTRTDTQYF. In DNA, the CDR3 is TGTGCCAGCAGCTTGGACACCCGCACAGATACGCAGTATTTT.